These T cell receptor beta chains were read from a single sample in a study of blood T cell repertoires in COVID-19. Clones were read by immunoSEQ multiplex PCR, and TCRdb kept only the in-frame ones, dropping some. The sample lists 110,000 or so clones; around 80% were seen once. The specimen sequenced was peripheral blood. These receptors all stem from a man aged 50 or older with acute or convalescent COVID-19. The CDR3 runs from the conserved cysteine through the conserved F or W. A D gene is named only where the DNA matches it firmly. Clone size is shown for a subset of rows, as once, few, many or a class of expanded clone.

-,TRBV19,TRBD1,TRBJ1-6,CASSTRTGRVSPLHF,TGTGCCAGTAGTACACGGACAGGGAGGGTTTCACCCCTCCACTTT
-,TRBV4-1,-,TRBJ2-5,CASSDTGSRQETQYF,TGCGCCAGCAGTGATACAGGGTCTAGACAAGAGACCCAGTACTTC
few,TRBV7-3,-,TRBJ1-1,CASSLGANTEAFF,TGTGCCAGCAGCCTGGGAGCGAACACTGAAGCTTTCTTT
-,TRBV7-8,-,TRBJ2-5,CASRRGETQYF,TGTGCCAGCAGAAGGGGAGAGACCCAGTACTTC
-,TRBV2,-,TRBJ1-2,CASSDPEMKGANNYGYTF,TGTGCCAGCAGTGACCCCGAGATGAAAGGGGCAAATAACTATGGCTACACCTTC
-,TRBV11-2,TRBD2,TRBJ2-1,CASSLGLAGDYNEQFF,TGTGCCAGCAGCTTAGGTCTAGCGGGAGACTACAATGAGCAGTTCTTC
-,TRBV5-1,-,TRBJ1-1,CASSLDTGGATEAFF,TGCGCCAGCAGCTTGGACACAGGAGGGGCCACTGAAGCTTTCTTT
-,TRBV28,TRBD1,TRBJ2-1,CASSSIGTGWNEQFF,TGTGCCAGCAGTTCCATAGGGACAGGGTGGAATGAGCAGTTCTTC
once,TRBV5-1,-,TRBJ2-2,CASSLAKTAQTGELFF,TGCGCCAGCAGCTTGGCCAAGACAGCACAGACCGGGGAGCTGTTTTTT
-,TRBV21-1,-,TRBJ2-5,CASSPEPGQGAKETQYF,TGTGCCAGCAGCCCTGAACCGGGACAGGGGGCAAAAGAGACCCAGTACTTC
-,TRBV6-5,TRBD2,TRBJ2-7,CASSLGGVEQYF,TGTGCCAGCAGCCTTGGGGGGGTCGAGCAGTACTTC
once,TRBV2,-,TRBJ1-4,CASSSTVLGRGAEKLFF,TGTGCCAGCAGTTCCACCGTTTTGGGGAGGGGAGCTGAAAAACTGTTTTTT
-,TRBV7-2,-,TRBJ2-7,CASSLAASYEQYF,TGTGCCAGCAGCTTAGCGGCCTCCTACGAGCAGTACTTC
once,TRBV5-1,TRBD2,TRBJ2-1,CASSLVTSGWDEQFF,TGCGCCAGCAGCTTGGTAACTAGCGGGTGGGATGAGCAGTTCTTC
few,TRBV19,-,TRBJ1-5,CASSRTRDSNQPQHF,TGTGCCAGTAGTAGGACAAGAGATAGCAATCAGCCCCAGCATTTT
medium-sized,TRBV6-2/TRBV6-3,-,TRBJ2-7,CASSQDSSYEQYF,TGTGCCAGCAGTCAGGACAGTTCCTACGAGCAGTACTTC
-,TRBV19,-,TRBJ2-7,CASSAGTLTYEQYF,TGTGCCAGTAGTGCAGGGACACTCACCTACGAGCAGTACTTC
few,TRBV29-1,TRBD1,TRBJ2-7,CSVEVLGTGTYEQYF,TGCAGCGTTGAAGTGTTAGGGACAGGGACCTACGAGCAGTACTTC
-,TRBV6-5,TRBD1,TRBJ1-2,CAGWDRVGGYTF,TGTGCCGGATGGGACAGGGTAGGTGGCTACACCTTC
-,TRBV10-3,TRBD1,TRBJ1-2,CAISEPPGTGYGYTF,TGTGCCATCAGTGAGCCTCCAGGGACAGGGTATGGCTACACCTTC
-,TRBV3-1/TRBV3-2,-,TRBJ1-2,CASSQGPSASYGYTF,TGTGCCAGCAGCCAAGGTCCGAGCGCCTCCTATGGCTACACCTTC
-,TRBV20-1,-,TRBJ2-7,CSVRESYEQYF,TGCAGTGTCAGGGAATCATACGAGCAGTACTTC
-,TRBV23-1,TRBD1,TRBJ2-3,CASSQSHRGPGDTQYF,TGCGCCAGCAGTCAATCACACAGGGGGCCTGGCGATACGCAGTATTTT
-,TRBV4-1,-,TRBJ1-5,CASSYPGQRQPQHF,TGCGCCAGCAGCTATCCGGGACAACGTCAGCCCCAGCATTTT
-,TRBV12-3/TRBV12-4,-,TRBJ1-1,CASSRVGGMGAFF,TGTGCCAGCAGCCGGGTGGGGGGTATGGGGGCTTTCTTT
-,TRBV3-1/TRBV3-2,-,TRBJ2-3,CASSPRGTDTQYF,TGTGCCAGCAGCCCACGGGGCACAGATACGCAGTATTTT
-,TRBV6-5,-,TRBJ2-1,CARNTDNEQFF,TGTGCCAGGAACACCGACAATGAGCAGTTCTTC
-,TRBV5-4,TRBD1,TRBJ2-7,CASSLATGENEQYF,TGTGCCAGCAGCTTGGCGACAGGGGAGAACGAGCAGTACTTC
few,TRBV7-9,TRBD1,TRBJ2-2,CAQMNGTGFTGELFF,TGTGCCCAAATGAATGGGACAGGGTTCACCGGGGAGCTGTTTTTT
-,TRBV7-9,-,TRBJ2-1,CASSLNSYNEQFF,TGTGCCAGCAGCTTAAACAGCTACAATGAGCAGTTCTTC
few,TRBV18,-,TRBJ2-7,CASSKAGGQLSSYEQYF,TGTGCCAGCTCTAAGGCAGGGGGGCAATTAAGCTCCTACGAGCAGTACTTC
few,TRBV6-5,-,TRBJ2-7,CASTGTYEQYF,TGTGCCAGCACGGGTACCTACGAGCAGTACTTC
-,TRBV3-1/TRBV3-2,-,TRBJ2-2,CASSHNRGTGELFF,TGTGCCAGCAGCCACAATCGCGGCACCGGGGAGCTGTTTTTT
once,TRBV7-8,TRBD2,TRBJ2-5,CASSLGSGGAQTQYF,TGTGCCAGCAGCTTAGGTAGCGGGGGGGCGCAGACCCAGTACTTC
-,TRBV5-1,-,TRBJ2-1,CASSLSRLRASEQFF,TGCGCCAGCAGCTTGAGTCGGCTCAGGGCCAGTGAGCAGTTCTTC
-,TRBV28,TRBD2,TRBJ2-1,CASSPPRLAGYNEQFF,TGTGCCAGCAGTCCTCCCAGGCTAGCGGGGTACAATGAGCAGTTCTTC
-,TRBV5-5,-,TRBJ2-1,CASSSSGLSYNEQFF,TGTGCCAGCAGCTCAAGTGGTCTATCCTACAATGAGCAGTTCTTC
-,TRBV7-9,-,TRBJ2-5,CASSRPPENRDTQETQYF,TGTGCCAGCAGCCGACCCCCAGAAAACCGGGACACTCAAGAGACCCAGTACTTC
-,TRBV6-1,-,TRBJ2-2,CASSEGIGRGPGELFF,TGTGCCAGCAGTGAAGGGATCGGCAGGGGCCCCGGGGAGCTGTTTTTT
-,TRBV20-1,-,TRBJ2-6,CSASSRVSGANVLTF,TGCAGTGCTAGTTCGCGGGTCTCTGGGGCCAACGTCCTGACTTTC
-,TRBV5-8,TRBD1,TRBJ2-1,CASSRRTGDTFEQFF,TGTGCCAGCAGCAGACGGACAGGGGATACCTTTGAGCAGTTCTTC